One and the same sample provided the 2 T cell receptor beta chains below, sequenced in a study of blood T cell repertoires in COVID-19. Profiling relied on immunoSEQ multiplex PCR, and the TCRdb table lists in-frame clones only, not all of them. The sample contains some 95,000 clones, 75% to 85% of which appear only once. Sequenced: peripheral blood. The source is a man aged 65 to 85 with acute or convalescent COVID-19.

A few counts support this clone. The CDR3: CASSSQVRNQPQHF. In DNA form, the CDR3 reads TGTGCCAGCAGTTCACAGGTACGCAATCAGCCCCAGCATTTT. The J gene is TRBJ1-5, the V gene TRBV28; D might be TRBD1 (5 bases). This CDR3 is built from 14 residues. Trimming stripped 4 bases from V and 2 bases from J, with 9 bases between. From germline, CDR1 is MDHEN and CDR2 SYDVKM.

The chain has TRBV4-1 and TRBJ2-6; a possible D gene is TRBD1 (5 bases). Trimming removed 7 bases from V and 1 base from J, with 14 bases in between. This CDR3 region has 16 residues. The V gene's germline CDR1 is MGHRA and CDR2 YSYEKL. The CDR3, as DNA: TGCGCCAGCAAAGCCGGCGGACAATCTGGGGCCAACGTCCTGACTTTC. It specifies CASKAGGQSGANVLTF.